These T cell receptor beta chains were read from a single sample in a study of T cells in Graves' hyperthyroidism and ophthalmopathy. MiXCR, applied by TCRdb to the multiplex PCR reads, yields one record per CDR3 protein. This sample has 500,000 to 650,000 distinct CDR3 sequences, with under 20% found just once. Sequencing input: blood. All receptors derive from a woman between 18 and 29 years old with Graves' ophthalmopathy. Both conserved end residues are part of each CDR3. A D gene is named only where the DNA matches it firmly. Only part of the rows carry a size: once, few, many, or a class if the clone is expanded.

d_gene,v_gene,j_gene,len,abundance,CDR3aa,CDR3nt
.,TRBV28,TRBJ1-2,13,few,CASTFVPSYGYTF,TGTGCCAGCACATTTGTGCCCTCCTATGGCTACACCTTC
TRBD1,TRBV9,TRBJ2-3,15,.,CASSGRQGVGNTQYF,TGTGCCAGCAGCGGCCGACAGGGGGTGGGGAATACGCAGTATTTT
.,TRBV13,TRBJ1-1,16,many,CASSLGWGRGTAEAFF,TGTGCCAGCAGCTTAGGATGGGGGCGGGGGACCGCTGAAGCTTTCTTT
TRBD1,TRBV11-2,TRBJ2-5,16,.,CASSVGTGGIQETQYF,TGTGCCAGCAGCGTCGGGACAGGGGGGATCCAAGAGACCCAGTACTTC
.,TRBV18,TRBJ1-2,13,many,CASSPGDFYGYTF,TGTGCCAGCTCACCAGGGGATTTCTATGGCTACACCTTC
.,TRBV20-1,TRBJ1-3,13,.,CSASRAYGNTIYF,TGCAGTGCTAGCAGGGCTTATGGAAACACCATATATTTT
TRBD2,TRBV3-1,TRBJ2-1,15,many,CASSQGGSRLDEQFF,TGTGCCAGCAGCCAAGGCGGGAGTAGGTTAGATGAGCAGTTCTTC
.,TRBV6-5,TRBJ2-2,13,many,CASSYGVTGELFF,TGTGCCAGCAGTTACGGGGTTACCGGGGAGCTGTTTTTT
.,TRBV30,TRBJ2-5,13,many,CAWRSYERETQYF,TGTGCCTGGAGATCATATGAGAGAGAGACCCAGTACTTC
.,TRBV4-1,TRBJ1-5,17,few,CASSQGEGVGYYQPQHF,TGCGCCAGCAGCCAAGGGGAAGGCGTCGGGTACTATCAGCCCCAGCATTTT
.,TRBV18,TRBJ2-1,16,many,CASSPRSQPSYNEQFF,TGTGCCAGCTCACCACGGAGTCAGCCCTCCTACAATGAGCAGTTCTTC
.,TRBV20-1,TRBJ2-7,13,many,CSASSAGFDEQYF,TGCAGTGCTAGCTCCGCAGGTTTCGACGAGCAGTACTTC
TRBD2,TRBV5-5,TRBJ2-5,14,many,CASSWGLAEETQYF,TGTGCCAGCAGCTGGGGACTAGCGGAAGAGACCCAGTACTTC
.,TRBV13,TRBJ1-3,17,.,CASSLGGRARSGNTIYF,TGTGCCAGCAGCTTAGGGGGGAGGGCCCGCTCTGGAAACACCATATATTTT
.,TRBV14,TRBJ2-7,12,few,CASSQEIHEQYF,TGTGCCAGCAGCCAAGAAATACACGAGCAGTACTTC
TRBD2,TRBV19,TRBJ2-2,18,.,CASSLLERTSGNAGELFF,TGTGCCAGTAGTCTTCTCGAAAGGACTAGCGGGAACGCCGGGGAGCTGTTTTTT
TRBD1,TRBV3-1,TRBJ1-4,16,many,CASSQDGRGPNEKLFF,TGTGCCAGCAGCCAAGATGGGAGGGGGCCGAATGAAAAACTGTTTTTT
.,TRBV15,TRBJ1-2,16,few,CATSRDLDGIGYGYTF,TGTGCCACCAGCCGGGACCTGGACGGAATCGGCTATGGCTACACCTTC
TRBD1,TRBV30,TRBJ1-5,15,many,CAWSVGDRDNQPQHF,TGTGCCTGGAGTGTAGGAGACAGGGACAATCAGCCCCAGCATTTT
TRBD1,TRBV15,TRBJ2-1,13,few,CATGKDRDNEQFF,TGTGCCACCGGCAAAGACAGGGACAATGAGCAGTTCTTC
.,TRBV30,TRBJ1-2,13,few,CAWSTGHHYGYTF,TGTGCCTGGAGTACAGGGCACCACTATGGCTACACCTTC
.,TRBV2,TRBJ1-4,17,few,CASSYKGMGTTNEKLFF,TGTGCCAGCAGTTATAAGGGGATGGGAACAACTAATGAAAAACTGTTTTTT